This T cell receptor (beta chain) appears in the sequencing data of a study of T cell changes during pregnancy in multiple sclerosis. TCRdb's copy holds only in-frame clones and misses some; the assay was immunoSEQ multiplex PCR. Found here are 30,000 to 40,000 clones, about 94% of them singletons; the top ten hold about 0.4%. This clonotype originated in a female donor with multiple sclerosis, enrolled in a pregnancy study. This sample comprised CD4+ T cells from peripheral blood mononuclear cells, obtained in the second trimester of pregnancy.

The CDR3, as DNA: TGTGCCAGTAGTCTTCAGGGGTATGAGCAGTTCTTC. Translating gives CASSLQGYEQFF. The rearrangement links TRBV19 to TRBJ2-1, with a possible D match to TRBD1 (6 bases). V lost 5 bases and J lost 8, with 10 bases in between. This CDR3 contains 12 residues. The germline CDR1 and CDR2 sequences are LNHDA and SQIVND (reference sequence).